This TCR beta chain was identified during a study of OX40 agonist ivuxolimab in advanced cancers. Whole-study results and caveats: Normalized expansion of T-cell clones was also low for some nonresponders.

Sequencing was performed with immunoSEQ multiplex PCR; in TCRdb, only in-frame clones are kept and a portion is missing. This sample has some 130,000 clones, with more than 80% found just once. The CDR3 totals 15 residues. Germline V gives CDR1 SGHRS, CDR2 YFSETQ. Trimming cost V 4 bases and J 6 bases, with 19 bases left between them. In the case of this clone: What it recognizes is unknown.

The receptor comes from an adult with an advanced solid tumor such as melanoma, head and neck, liver or kidney cancer. This specimen was CD4+ or CD8+ T cells sorted from blood, taken in a trial of the OX40 agonist ivuxolimab. The chain employs TRBV5-1 and TRBJ2-5, with D possibly matching TRBD2 (6 bases). CDR3 bases: TGCGCCAGCAGCGGGGGACTCCAAGCACCCCAGACCCAGTACTTC. The encoded protein is CASSGGLQAPQTQYF.